Presented here are 4 T cell receptor beta chains from one specimen sequenced in a study of blood T cell repertoires in COVID-19. Clones were sequenced by immunoSEQ multiplex PCR, and TCRdb holds only the in-frame ones, with some missing. Among under 300,000 clones listed, around 82% were seen once. Source material: peripheral blood. The receptors shown here come from a man at least 80 years old with acute or convalescent COVID-19.

The CDR3 region has the DNA TGTGCCAGCAGATCCGGGTCTAGCGGTTTGTTGGAACAGTACTTC. It translates to CASRSGSSGLLEQYF. The V call is TRBV6-5, the J call TRBJ2-7, with 7 bases lining up with TRBD2. Losses at the gene ends were 6 bases for V and 10 bases for J; bases not matched to a gene: 18. Germline V CDR1 and CDR2: MNHEY, SVGAGI. The CDR3 totals 15 residues.

CDR3 amino acids: CASVPPGTGELFF. CDR3 coding DNA: TGTGCCAGCGTCCCCCCCGGCACCGGGGAGCTGTTTTTT. This chain connects TRBV6-5 to TRBJ2-2; D uncertain. V shed 8 bases and J shed 4 bases, with 11 bases lying between them. This CDR3 has 13 amino acids. Looked up from germline, CDR1 is MNHEY and CDR2 is SVGAGI.

This clone has a handful of counts. The V call is TRBV5-1, the J call TRBJ1-1, with D possibly matching TRBD1 (6 bases). Germline CDR1 reads SGHRS; CDR2 reads YFSETQ. The germline V and J ends were trimmed by 2 bases and 1 base, with 12 bases remaining between them. The CDR3 has 15 residues. CDR3 sequence (DNA): TGCGCCAGCAGCTTACAGGGTAGGGGGAACACTGAAGCTTTCTTT. Its protein is CASSLQGRGNTEAFF.

V is TRBV7-8 and J is TRBJ2-2; TRBD1 is a possible D gene (5 bases). Trimming left V 4 bases short and J 5 bases short, with 14 bases between. This CDR3 is built from 15 residues. Germline lookup yields CDR1 SGHVS and CDR2 FQNEAQ. The CDR3 protein is CASSSASQGTGELFF. The CDR3 DNA reads as TGTGCCAGCAGCTCTGCATCTCAGGGAACCGGGGAGCTGTTTTTT.